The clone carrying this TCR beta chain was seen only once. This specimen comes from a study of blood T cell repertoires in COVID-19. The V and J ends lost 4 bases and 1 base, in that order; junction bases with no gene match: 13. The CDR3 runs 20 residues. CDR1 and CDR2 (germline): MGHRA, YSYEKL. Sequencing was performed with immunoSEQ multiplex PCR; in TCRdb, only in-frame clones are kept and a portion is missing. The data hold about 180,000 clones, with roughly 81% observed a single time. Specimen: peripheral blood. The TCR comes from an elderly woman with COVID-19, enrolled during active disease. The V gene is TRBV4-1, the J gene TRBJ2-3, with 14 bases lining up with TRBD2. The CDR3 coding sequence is TGCGCCAGCAGCCCCCCGCCGGGACTAGCGGGAGTGCGGGGCACAGATACGCAGTATTTT. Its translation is CASSPPPGLAGVRGTDTQYF.